Listed here are 17 T cell receptor beta chains from one sample, sequenced in a study of blood T cell repertoires in COVID-19. Clones were read by immunoSEQ multiplex PCR, and TCRdb kept only the in-frame ones, dropping some. This table holds approximately 85,000 clones, 75% to 90% found once. Source material: peripheral blood. Source of these receptors: a man aged 50-59 years with active or convalescent COVID-19.

This chain connects TRBV4-1 to TRBJ1-1; the match to TRBD1 covers 8 bases. Germline-derived CDR1 and CDR2 are MGHRA and YSYEKL. This CDR3 contains 13 residues. J lost 6 bases, V lost 5 bases, and 5 bases had no gene match. The CDR3 region is CASSSQQGAEAFF. DNA of the CDR3: TGCGCCAGCAGCTCGCAACAGGGGGCTGAAGCTTTCTTT.

The chain is built from TRBV5-1 and TRBJ2-7; possibly TRBD2 for D (6 bases). The length of the CDR3 is 12 residues. V gave up 2 bases and J gave up 6 bases, with 9 bases separating them. Looked up from germline, CDR1 is SGHRS and CDR2 is YFSETQ. This chain's CDR3 is CASSLEEGEQYF. The DNA for the CDR3 is TGCGCCAGCAGCTTAGAGGAGGGCGAGCAGTACTTC.

V gene TRBV29-1 combines with J gene TRBJ1-3; unclear D gene. This CDR3 is built from 14 residues. V shed 0 bases and J shed 3 bases, with 9 bases lying between them. Germline V gene sequence: CDR1 SQVTM, CDR2 ANQGSEA. Here the CDR3 DNA reads TGCAGCGTTGAAGATGGCTTCTTTGGAAACACCATATATTTT. This gives the protein CSVEDGFFGNTIYF.

The chain combines TRBV19 with TRBJ2-5; maybe TRBD2 (5 bases). Per the germline V gene, CDR1 is LNHDA and CDR2 is SQIVND (reference sequence). The CDR3 extends over 14 amino acids. The V end lost 6 bases, the J end lost 2 bases, and 13 bases lay between the germline ends. In nucleotides, the CDR3 is TGTGCCAGTAGAGGATACGGGGATCAAGAGACCCAGTACTTC. This sequence encodes CASRGYGDQETQYF. Using reference TRBV19 and TRBJ2-5 for the parts outside the CDR3, the full variable domain is DGGITQSPKYLFRKEGQNVTLSCEQNLNHDAMYWYRQDPGQGLRLIYYSQIVNDFQKGDIAEGYSVSREKKESFPLTVTSAQKNPTAFYLCASRGYGDQETQYFGPGTRLLVL.

The chain joins TRBV6-6 to TRBJ2-5, with 9 positions matching TRBD2. The junction had 4 bases not matched to a gene; V was cut back by 8 bases and J by 3 bases. This CDR3 region has 13 residues. The germline gives CDR1 MNHNY, CDR2 SVGAGI (reference sequence). CDR3 sequence reads: CASGVAGEETQYF. The CDR3, as DNA: TGTGCCAGCGGGGTAGCGGGAGAAGAGACCCAGTACTTC.

The chain has TRBV10-1 and TRBJ1-2; the D gene is possibly TRBD1 (5 bases). Germline V CDR1 and CDR2: WNHNN, SYGVQD (reference sequence). This CDR3 comprises 14 residues. V shed 5 bases and J shed 5 bases, with 15 bases lying between them. CDR3 in amino acids: CASSQGRGGYGYTF. The CDR3, as DNA: TGCGCCAGCAGTCAGGGTAGAGGTGGGTATGGCTACACCTTC.

J is TRBJ1-1 and V is TRBV24-1, with 9 bases lining up with TRBD1. V shed 6 bases and J 5 bases; nucleotides not matched to a gene: 12. Germline loops: CDR1 KGHDR, CDR2 SFDVKD. This CDR3 contains 16 residues. The chain's CDR3 is CATSKEAMGQGTEAFF. The CDR3 DNA follows: TGTGCCACCAGTAAGGAGGCGATGGGACAGGGAACTGAAGCTTTCTTT.

This clone has just one count. The rearrangement uses TRBV7-8 and TRBJ1-2; TRBD1 agrees at 8 bases. Germline values: CDR1 SGHVS, CDR2 FQNEAQ. CDR3 length equals 15 residues. The V segment lost 5 bases and the J segment 6 bases; nucleotides outside the gene matches: 11. The CDR3 here is CASSQPGTGTNGYTF. The CDR3 region has the DNA TGTGCCAGCAGCCAACCCGGGACAGGCACCAATGGCTACACCTTC.

The chain is built from TRBV19 and TRBJ2-2, with 7 bases lining up with TRBD2. Germline V gives CDR1 LNHDA, CDR2 SQIVND (reference sequence). V lost 0 bases to trimming and J lost 0 bases; unmatched junction nucleotides: 25. The CDR3 consists of 24 residues. This CDR3 is CASSIDSRWGGRREGETNTGELFF. DNA for the CDR3: TGTGCCAGTAGTATAGACTCACGATGGGGAGGGAGGCGTGAAGGGGAAACGAACACCGGGGAGCTGTTTTTT.

The rearrangement joins TRBV2 to TRBJ2-3, with D possibly matching TRBD1 (5 bases). There are 13 residues in the CDR3. In germline, CDR1 is SNHLY, CDR2 FYNNEI. V shed 6 bases and J shed 6 bases, with 13 bases lying between them. CDR3 residues: CASRGRVADTQYF. CDR3 nucleotides: TGTGCCAGCAGGGGCAGGGTGGCGGATACGCAGTATTTT.

This clone was recorded a few times. V and J are TRBV18 and TRBJ1-5; D might be TRBD1 (6 bases). The CDR3 spans 17 residues. The germline CDR1 and CDR2 sequences are KGHSH and LQKENI. V lost 2 bases and J 4 bases, leaving 18 bases between the germline ends. CDR3 residues: CASSPGGGRVRNQPQHF. CDR3 in DNA: TGTGCCAGCTCACCAGGGGGGGGCAGGGTACGGAATCAGCCCCAGCATTTT.

J is TRBJ1-2 and V is TRBV7-8; D call uncertain. Germline loops: CDR1 SGHVS, CDR2 FQNEAQ. The CDR3 extends over 14 amino acids. The V gene lost 1 base and the J gene lost 2 bases, with 8 bases spanning the gap. CDR3 in amino acids: CASSLVGENYGYTF. CDR3 coding DNA: TGTGCCAGCAGCTTAGTCGGGGAAAACTATGGCTACACCTTC.

The chain couples TRBV6-5 to TRBJ1-4; 11 bases are a match to TRBD1. The germline V gene encodes CDR1 MNHEY and CDR2 SVGAGI. Losses at the gene ends were 7 bases for V and 7 bases for J; bases not matched to a gene: 8. The CDR3 has 15 amino acids. Here the CDR3 reads CASKWTGGDGEKLFF. The CDR3 DNA reads as TGTGCCAGCAAATGGACAGGGGGCGATGGTGAAAAACTGTTTTTT.

This chain joins TRBV29-1 and TRBJ1-1; 10 bases align to TRBD1. CDR3 length: 15 amino acids. J gave up 4 bases and V 4 bases, and 9 bases lay outside the gene matches. Germline V gives CDR1 SQVTM, CDR2 ANQGSEA. The CDR3 reads CSVGQGASDITEAFF. Written as DNA, the CDR3 is TGCAGCGTTGGACAGGGGGCCTCTGACATCACTGAAGCTTTCTTT.

In its sample, this clone was seen a few times. The V gene is TRBV10-1, the J gene TRBJ2-5; D may be TRBD2 (5 bases). CDR3 length equals 13 residues. V dropped 1 base and J dropped 4 bases, with 7 bases sitting between them. Per the germline V gene, CDR1 is WNHNN and CDR2 is SYGVQD (reference sequence). The CDR3 sequence: CASSELATETQYF. CDR3 DNA sequence: TGCGCCAGCAGTGAGTTAGCGACAGAGACCCAGTACTTC.

The CDR3 loop reads CASSLVQGSYEQYF. The CDR3 DNA is TGTGCCAGCAGCTTAGTACAGGGGTCCTACGAGCAGTACTTC. The chain recombines TRBV7-9 with TRBJ2-7, with 7 positions matching TRBD1. CDR1 and CDR2 from the germline V gene are SEHNR and FQNEAQ (reference sequence). Trimming removed 1 base from V and 1 base from J; junction bases left unmatched: 1. The CDR3 has 14 residues.

V usage is TRBV6-1 and J usage is TRBJ1-1, with unresolved D. V was trimmed by 0 bases and J by 6 bases, leaving 11 bases between them. The germline V gene encodes CDR1 MNHNS and CDR2 SASEGT. The CDR3 loop spans 14 amino acids. Written as DNA, the CDR3 is TGTGCCAGCAGTGAAGCGCTAGTTATCGCTGAAGCTTTCTTT. This encodes CASSEALVIAEAFF.